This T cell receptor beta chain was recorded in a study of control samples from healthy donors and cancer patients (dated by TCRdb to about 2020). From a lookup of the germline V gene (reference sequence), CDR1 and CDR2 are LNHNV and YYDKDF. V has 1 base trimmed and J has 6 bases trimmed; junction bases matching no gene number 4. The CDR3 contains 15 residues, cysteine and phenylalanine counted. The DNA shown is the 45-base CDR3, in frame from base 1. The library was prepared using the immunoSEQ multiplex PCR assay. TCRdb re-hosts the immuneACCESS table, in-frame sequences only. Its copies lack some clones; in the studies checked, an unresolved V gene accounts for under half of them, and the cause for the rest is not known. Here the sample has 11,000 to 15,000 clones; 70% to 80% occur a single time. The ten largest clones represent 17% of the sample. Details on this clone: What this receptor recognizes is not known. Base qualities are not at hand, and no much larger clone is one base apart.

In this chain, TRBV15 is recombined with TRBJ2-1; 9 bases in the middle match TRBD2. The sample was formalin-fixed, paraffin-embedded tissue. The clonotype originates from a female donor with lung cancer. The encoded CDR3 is CATSRGGGAFNEQFF. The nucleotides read TGTGCCACCAGCAGAGGCGGGGGGGCCTTCAATGAGCAGTTCTTC.